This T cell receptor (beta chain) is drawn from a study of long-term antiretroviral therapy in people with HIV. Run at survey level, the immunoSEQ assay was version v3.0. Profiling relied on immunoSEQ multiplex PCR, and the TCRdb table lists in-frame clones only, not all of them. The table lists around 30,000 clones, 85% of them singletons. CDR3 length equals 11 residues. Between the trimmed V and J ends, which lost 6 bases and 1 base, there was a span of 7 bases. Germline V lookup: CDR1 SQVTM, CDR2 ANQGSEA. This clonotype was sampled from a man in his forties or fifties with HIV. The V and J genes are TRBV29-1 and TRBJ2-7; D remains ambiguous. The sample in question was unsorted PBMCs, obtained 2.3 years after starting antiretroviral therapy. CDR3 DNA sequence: TGCAGCGTCGCGGAGTCCTACGAGCAGTACTTC. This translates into CSVAESYEQYF.